This note documents a single TCR beta chain sequence. Its antigen is unknown. Data came from immunoSEQ multiplex PCR; TCRdb stores just in-frame clones and leaves some out. The sample lists about 4,200 clones; 73% were seen once. This record comes from a study of T cells in tumors after PD-1 blockade. Notes on the study in general: Clonal replacement, not reinvigoration, is suggested for expanded exhausted CD8+ clones after therapy.

V gave up 5 bases and J gave up 0 bases; unmatched junction bases: 4. This CDR3 comprises 15 residues. Germline lookup yields CDR1 LNHDA and CDR2 SQIVND (reference sequence). Time point in this sample: first of two pre-therapy site-matched biopsies two to three months apart. The chain couples TRBV19 to TRBJ2-1, with 7 bases lining up with TRBD1. The specimen was tumor tissue, collected before anti-PD-1 treatment. This TCR derives from a human donor with basal cell carcinoma. CDR3 residues: CASSVTGISYNEQFF. CDR3 DNA: TGTGCCAGTAGTGTGACAGGGATCTCCTACAATGAGCAGTTCTTC.